Below, 9 T cell receptor beta chains from the same sample are listed, as sequenced in a study of CD4 T cells in relation to SARS-CoV-2 and coronaviruses. Generated by immunoSEQ multiplex PCR, the TCRdb table keeps only in-frame clones and is missing some. Among 15,000 to 25,000 clones listed, around 81% were seen once. CD4+ T cells from unexposed donors were obtained before the COVID-19 pandemic (2011-2018). Isolation of CD4+ T cells took place after around 11 days in culture. The antigens for these receptors are not known. Specimen: CD4+ T cells from PBMCs, cultured in vitro. These receptors were taken from a human donor in good health.

This chain uses TRBV6-2 or TRBV6-3 with TRBJ2-1; 7 positions agree with TRBD1. Germline CDR1 MNHEY, CDR2 SVGEGT. This CDR3 region has 17 residues. Losses at the gene ends were 6 bases for V and 0 bases for J; bases not matched to a gene: 11. CDR3 DNA: TGTGCCAGCAGATACAGGGGCTCACCCATCTCCTACAATGAGCAGTTCTTC. This gives the protein CASRYRGSPISYNEQFF.

The chain employs TRBV7-9 and TRBJ2-3; D remains ambiguous. Germline-derived CDR1 and CDR2 are SEHNR and FQNEAQ (reference sequence). The CDR3 consists of 16 residues. The V end lost 5 bases, the J end lost 0 bases, and 15 bases lay between the germline ends. The CDR3 nucleotides read TGTGCCAGCAGCCGCCGACCGGGCCCTAGCACAGATACGCAGTATTTT. Translated, it gives CASSRRPGPSTDTQYF.

A note on this clone: A read error may account for a junction end that differs from germline. The J gene is TRBJ2-7, the V gene TRBV7-2; D call uncertain. CDR3 length equals 15 residues. CDR1 and CDR2 (germline): SGHTA, FQGNSA. The CDR3 spells CASSPVVVPYYEQCF. The CDR3 DNA reads TGTGCCAGCAGCCCGGTGGTCGTACCCTATTACGAGCAGTGCTTC.

The chain joins TRBV5-1 to TRBJ2-1, with D perhaps TRBD2 (5 bases). The length of the CDR3 is 17 residues. Germline loops: CDR1 SGHRS, CDR2 YFSETQ. With 4 bases removed from V and 0 bases from J, the gap between germline ends came to 17 bases. The CDR3: CASSGVIGDGSYNEQFF. The CDR3 DNA follows: TGCGCCAGCAGCGGGGTGATCGGGGATGGCTCCTACAATGAGCAGTTCTTC.

On this clone itself: The junction does not match germline at one end; this may be a read error. The same CDR3 arises from other DNA sequences in this sample as well. The V gene is TRBV13, the J gene TRBJ1-4; no firm D call. The germline V gene has CDR1 PRHDT and CDR2 FYEKMQ (reference sequence). The CDR3 runs 12 residues. CDR3 sequence: CATSRRNEKLFF. The CDR3 DNA reads as TGTGCCACCAGCCGACGGAATGAAAAACTGTTTTTT.

In DNA, the CDR3 is TGTGCCAGCAGTACGGGGGGGGTTGAAAAACTGTTTTTT. Translating it yields CASSTGGVEKLFF. The chain has TRBV6-6 and TRBJ1-4; a weak D match, TRBD1 (5 bases). V was clipped by 5 bases and J by 7 bases, with 11 bases between them. This CDR3 has 13 amino acids. In germline, CDR1 is MNHNY, CDR2 SVGAGI (reference sequence).

The chain is built from TRBV12-5 and TRBJ1-5; D unresolved. CDR3 size: 12 residues. Germline-derived CDR1 and CDR2 are LGHNT and FRNRAP. Trimming removed 6 bases from V and 5 bases from J, with 8 bases in between. CDR3 residues: CASGSGDQPQHF. CDR3 coding DNA: TGTGCTAGTGGCTCGGGCGATCAGCCCCAGCATTTT.

The chain recombines TRBV19 with TRBJ2-3; D is ambiguous. This CDR3 has 14 amino acids. V lost 2 bases, J lost 0 bases, and 6 bases lay in between. The germline gives CDR1 LNHDA, CDR2 SQIVND (reference sequence). The CDR3 coding sequence is TGTGCCAGTAGTATACAGGTCAGCACAGATACGCAGTATTTT. Residues: CASSIQVSTDTQYF.

This chain joins TRBV13 and TRBJ2-3; D unresolved. In germline, CDR1 is PRHDT, CDR2 FYEKMQ (reference sequence). The CDR3 length is 13 residues. Trimming stripped 6 bases from V and 0 bases from J, with 7 bases between. Here the CDR3 reads CASRRSSTDTQYF. The CDR3 DNA reads TGTGCCAGCAGGCGCTCTAGCACAGATACGCAGTATTTT.